The 28 T cell receptor beta chains below were found in one sample sequenced in a study of blood T cell repertoires in COVID-19. The method was immunoSEQ multiplex PCR; TCRdb's version includes in-frame clones alone and lacks a portion of them. The sample contains more than 150,000 clones, roughly 84% of which appear only once. The sequencing input was peripheral blood. All receptors derive from a woman between 45 and 60 years old with acute or convalescent COVID-19.

This chain uses TRBV7-2 with TRBJ2-7; the match to TRBD2 covers 8 bases. Germline V gives CDR1 SGHTA, CDR2 FQGNSA. Trimming at V came to 5 bases and at J to 5 bases, leaving 11 bases not matched to a gene. The CDR3 contains 15 residues. The CDR3 region is CASSPGGTSIHEQYF. CDR3 bases: TGTGCCAGCAGCCCCGGGGGGACTAGTATCCACGAGCAGTACTTC.

The chain uses TRBV5-1 and TRBJ2-1; TRBD2 matches 10 bases. Per the germline V gene, CDR1 is SGHRS and CDR2 is YFSETQ. The ends lost 3 bases at V and 4 bases at J; junction bases unmatched: 7. The CDR3 loop spans 16 amino acids. The CDR3 bases are TGCGCCAGCAGCTCAAAGCCTAGCGGGAGTTACAATGAGCAGTTCTTC. It yields the protein CASSSKPSGSYNEQFF.

This chain links TRBV7-2 with TRBJ1-6, with 9 positions matching TRBD1. Looked up from germline, CDR1 is SGHTA and CDR2 is FQGNSA. The length of the CDR3 is 16 residues. Germline trimming cut 2 bases from V and 13 bases from J; bases unmatched to any gene: 12. The CDR3 loop reads CASSLRPGTGFLPLHF. In nucleotides, the CDR3 is TGTGCCAGCAGCTTACGTCCCGGGACAGGGTTTCTGCCCCTCCACTTT.

The chain joins TRBV7-6 to TRBJ2-5; TRBD2 matches at 10 bases. The CDR3 loop spans 15 amino acids. In germline, CDR1 is SGHVS, CDR2 FNYEAQ. Trimming removed 3 bases from V and 6 bases from J; junction bases left unmatched: 7. In DNA form, the CDR3 reads TGTGCCAGCAGCTTGGTTAGCGGGGGGAGGCAGACCCAGTACTTC. Its translation: CASSLVSGGRQTQYF.

The genes are TRBV29-1 and TRBJ1-3; 7 bases fit TRBD1. Trimming took 4 bases from V and 4 from J; bases not matched to a gene: 4. The CDR3 consists of 13 residues. CDR1 SQVTM and CDR2 ANQGSEA come from the germline V gene. This CDR3 is CSVATGQGNTIYF. CDR3 coding DNA: TGCAGCGTTGCTACGGGACAGGGAAACACCATATATTTT. Full variable domain (remainder filled in from reference TRBV29-1 and TRBJ1-3): SAVISQKPSRDICQRGTSLTIQCQVDSQVTMMFWYRQQPGQSLTLIATANQGSEATYESGFVIDKFPISRPNLTFSTLTVSNMSPEDSSIYLCSVATGQGNTIYFGEGSWLTVV.

This sequence joins TRBV23-1 and TRBJ1-4; no firm D call. TRBV23-1 is labeled an ORF, and its function is uncertain. The V end was cut by 6 bases, the J end by 0 bases, with 11 bases between. This CDR3 comprises 15 residues. The CDR3 sequence is CASRKQSATNEKLFF. CDR3 DNA: TGCGCCAGCAGGAAACAGAGTGCAACTAATGAAAAACTGTTTTTT.

The chain employs TRBV7-2 and TRBJ1-1; D unclear. CDR1 is SGHTA, CDR2 FQGNSA, per germline. Trimming took off 3 bases at V and 2 bases at J, with 7 bases between the two ends. The CDR3 totals 13 residues. The CDR3 DNA follows: TGTGCCAGCAGCTTTAAGCCAAACACTGAAGCTTTCTTT. Protein sequence: CASSFKPNTEAFF.

The chain is built from TRBV7-2 and TRBJ1-3; TRBD1 is a possible D gene (6 bases). Trimming removed 5 bases from V and 4 bases from J, with 15 bases in between. CDR3 length equals 15 residues. Germline values: CDR1 SGHTA, CDR2 FQGNSA. CDR3 loop: CASSTRGGEGNTIYF. The CDR3 DNA reads as TGTGCCAGCAGCACTAGGGGGGGAGAAGGAAACACCATATATTTT.

V and J are TRBV30 and TRBJ2-7; D may be TRBD1 (6 bases). The V gene's germline CDR1 is GTSNPN and CDR2 SVGIG (reference sequence). Trimming left V 3 bases short and J 8 bases short, with 23 bases between. The CDR3 has 15 residues. The chain's CDR3 is CAWRGTRPTNSQQYF. Written as DNA, the CDR3 is TGTGCCTGGAGGGGGACACGGCCCACTAACTCCCAGCAGTACTTC.

The chain joins TRBV19 to TRBJ1-5; 7 bases fit TRBD1. V shed 7 bases and J 0 bases; nucleotides not matched to a gene: 6. Germline CDR1 LNHDA, CDR2 SQIVND (reference sequence). This CDR3 contains 15 residues. CDR3 DNA sequence: TGTGCCAGTACGGGGACAGCAGTTAGCAATCAGCCCCAGCATTTT. The encoded protein is CASTGTAVSNQPQHF.

The chain is built from TRBV9 and TRBJ2-2, with TRBD2 matching over 16 bases. The CDR3 length is 22 residues. The V gene end was trimmed by 4 bases and the J gene end by 0 bases; junction bases not matched to a gene: 15. The germline V gene has CDR1 SGDLS and CDR2 YYNGEE. The CDR3 DNA is TGTGCCAGCAGCACTCACGTCCGGGGACTAGCGGGAGGGCCCCCGAACACCGGGGAGCTGTTTTTT. Translating gives CASSTHVRGLAGGPPNTGELFF.

The V call is TRBV20-1, the J call TRBJ1-3; possible D gene TRBD1, 5 bases. V lost 3 bases to trimming and J lost 1 base, with 13 bases between them. This CDR3 spans 15 amino acids. Germline loops: CDR1 DFQATT, CDR2 SNEGSKA (reference sequence). Here the CDR3 DNA reads TGCAGTGCTAGTTCCGGCGGGGGATCTGGAAACACCATATATTTT. Its protein product is CSASSGGGSGNTIYF.

This chain joins TRBV3-1 (or the pseudogene TRBV3-2) and TRBJ2-7; possible D gene TRBD2, 6 bases. V was shortened by 4 bases and J by 3 bases, with 13 bases between the two germline ends. CDR1 LGHDT and CDR2 YNNKEL come from the germline V gene (reference sequence). The CDR3 length is 14 residues. The CDR3 loop reads CASSRLGTGYEQYF. For the CDR3, the DNA is TGTGCCAGCAGCCGGTTGGGGACTGGCTACGAGCAGTACTTC.

This clone was seen just once. The rearrangement joins TRBV5-4 to TRBJ1-1, with 9 nucleotides matching TRBD1. With 3 bases clipped from V and 6 bases from J, the junction kept 6 bases outside the gene matches. This CDR3 comprises 14 residues. In germline, CDR1 is SGHNT, CDR2 YYREEE (reference sequence). CDR3 DNA sequence: TGTGCCAGCAGCTCCTGGACAGGGGACCCTGAAGCTTTCTTT. Amino acid sequence: CASSSWTGDPEAFF.

This clone has only one observation. The sample has other DNA sequences that encode this CDR3 too. V and J are TRBV2 and TRBJ2-3, with D tentatively TRBD2 (6 bases). Germline V gives CDR1 SNHLY, CDR2 FYNNEI. The CDR3 runs 16 residues. Trimming removed 2 bases from V and 2 bases from J, with 14 bases in between. As DNA, the CDR3 is TGTGCCAGCAGTGAACGGGGGTACCGAGACACAGATACGCAGTATTTT. Its translation is CASSERGYRDTDTQYF.

The chain has TRBV20-1 and TRBJ1-6, with D perhaps matching TRBD1 (5 bases). V dropped 3 bases and J dropped 7 bases, with 10 bases sitting between them. The CDR3 has 13 residues. Per the germline V gene, CDR1 is DFQATT and CDR2 is SNEGSKA (reference sequence). CDR3 region: CSASTQGNSPLHF. The DNA for the CDR3 is TGCAGTGCTAGTACCCAGGGCAATTCACCCCTCCACTTT.

The CDR3 loop is CASSLGTGLYNEQFF. In DNA, the CDR3 is TGTGCCAGCAGCTTAGGGACAGGGTTGTACAATGAGCAGTTCTTC. The chain combines TRBV7-3 with TRBJ2-1; 9 bases match TRBD1. Trimming cost V 2 bases and J 4 bases; bases outside gene matches: 3. Germline V gene lookup returns CDR1 SGHTA and CDR2 FQGTGA. This CDR3 has 15 residues.

The rearrangement uses TRBV18 and TRBJ1-5, with TRBD1 matching over 7 bases. In germline, CDR1 is KGHSH, CDR2 LQKENI. This CDR3 comprises 14 residues. With V trimmed by 3 bases and J by 5 bases, 4 bases remained unmatched. The CDR3 DNA is TGTGCCAGCTCACCGACAGGGACCGATCAGCCCCAGCATTTT. Its translation: CASSPTGTDQPQHF.

This clone was detected only once. The chain has TRBV6-5 and TRBJ1-1; D may be TRBD1 (6 bases). This CDR3 region has 14 residues. Trimming stripped 6 bases from V and 0 bases from J, with 11 bases between. The germline V gene has CDR1 MNHEY and CDR2 SVGAGI. The chain's CDR3 is CASSRTAVNTEAFF. The CDR3 coding sequence is TGTGCCAGCAGCCGGACAGCAGTGAACACTGAAGCTTTCTTT.

The J gene is TRBJ2-7, the V gene TRBV4-2; 8 nucleotides line up with TRBD2. Germline CDR1 reads LGHNA; CDR2 reads YNFKEQ. The J segment lost 0 bases and the V segment lost 0 bases, leaving 4 bases of the junction unmatched. This CDR3 spans 16 amino acids. The CDR3 bases are TGTGCCAGCAGCCAAGACCCCGGACTAGCCTCCTACGAGCAGTACTTC. This sequence encodes CASSQDPGLASYEQYF.

The chain couples TRBV7-2 to TRBJ2-2; 11 positions agree with TRBD2. Germline V CDR1 and CDR2: SGHTA, FQGNSA. V trimming: 1 base; J trimming: 0 bases; junction bases outside the gene matches: 4. The CDR3 loop spans 18 amino acids. The CDR3 DNA reads as TGTGCCAGCAGCTTAGTCTCTAGCGGGGGGTCGAACACCGGGGAGCTGTTTTTT. This gives the protein CASSLVSSGGSNTGELFF.

V is TRBV19 and J is TRBJ2-3; D unclear. V gave up 4 bases and J gave up 7 bases, with 9 bases separating them. There are 12 residues in the CDR3. Germline CDR1 and CDR2: LNHDA and SQIVND (reference sequence). DNA of the CDR3: TGTGCCAGTAGTAATAGCCCCCATACGCAGTATTTT. As protein: CASSNSPHTQYF.

The chain combines TRBV2 with TRBJ1-3; D is unresolved. V was cut by 4 bases and J by 4 bases, with 5 bases left in between. The CDR3 covers 12 residues. Per the germline V gene, CDR1 is SNHLY and CDR2 is FYNNEI. The CDR3 region is CASSAGGNTIYF. The CDR3 coding sequence is TGTGCCAGCAGTGCGGGGGGAAACACCATATATTTT.

The chain joins TRBV4-3 to TRBJ2-7; 7 bases map to TRBD1. The CDR3 totals 16 residues. With 0 bases clipped from V and 3 bases from J, the junction kept 8 bases outside the gene matches. From germline, CDR1 is LGHNA and CDR2 YSLEER. The CDR3 bases are TGCGCCAGCAGCCAAGATGTTACAGGGGCCTACTACGAGCAGTACTTC. It specifies CASSQDVTGAYYEQYF.

This chain connects TRBV6-6 to TRBJ1-2, with D perhaps matching TRBD1 (6 bases). The CDR3 runs to 14 residues. Per the germline V gene, CDR1 is MNHNY and CDR2 is SVGAGI (reference sequence). The germline V and J ends were trimmed by 5 bases and 7 bases, with 17 bases remaining between them. CDR3 nucleotide sequence: TGTGCCAGCAGTCTACAAGAGGGGGTTAGTGGCTACACCTTC. This sequence encodes CASSLQEGVSGYTF.

This clone was found a few times. The V and J genes are TRBV14 and TRBJ2-5; maybe TRBD2 (6 bases). There are 14 residues in the CDR3. Germline V gene data show CDR1 as SGHDN and CDR2 as FVKESK. With 4 bases removed from V and 5 bases from J, the gap between germline ends came to 14 bases. CDR3 amino acids: CASSPWRDGETQYF. In DNA form, the CDR3 reads TGTGCCAGCAGCCCTTGGAGGGACGGGGAGACCCAGTACTTC.

J is TRBJ2-5 and V is TRBV7-2; possibly TRBD2 for D (6 bases). CDR1 is SGHTA and CDR2 is FQGNSA in the germline V gene. V was trimmed by 6 bases and J by 3 bases, leaving 14 bases between them. The CDR3 sequence is 14 residues long. DNA of the CDR3: TGTGCCAGCAGGGGAGGCGGGACCGAAGAGACCCAGTACTTC. Protein: CASRGGGTEETQYF.

This chain uses TRBV5-1 with TRBJ2-2, with 9 bases fitting TRBD2. Germline V lookup: CDR1 SGHRS, CDR2 YFSETQ. The length of the CDR3 is 17 residues. V shed 0 bases and J 0 bases; nucleotides not matched to a gene: 3. CDR3 sequence reads: CASSLGLAEANTGELFF. The CDR3 DNA follows: TGCGCCAGCAGCTTGGGACTAGCGGAGGCGAACACCGGGGAGCTGTTTTTT.